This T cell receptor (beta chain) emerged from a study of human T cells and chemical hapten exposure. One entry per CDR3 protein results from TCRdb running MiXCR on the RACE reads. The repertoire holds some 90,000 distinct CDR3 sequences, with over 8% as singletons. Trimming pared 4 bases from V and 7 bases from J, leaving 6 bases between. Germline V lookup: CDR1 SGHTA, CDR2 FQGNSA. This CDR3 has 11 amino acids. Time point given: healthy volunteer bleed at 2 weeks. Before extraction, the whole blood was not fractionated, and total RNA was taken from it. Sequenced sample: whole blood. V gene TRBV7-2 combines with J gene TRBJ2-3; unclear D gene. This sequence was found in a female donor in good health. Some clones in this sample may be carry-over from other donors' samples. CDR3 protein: CASSSSNTQYF. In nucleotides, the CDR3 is TGTGCCAGCAGCTCTAGTAATACGCAGTATTTT.